Listed below are T cell receptor beta chains from one sample, sequenced in a study of a mutant IDH1 vaccine in newly diagnosed glioma. Generated by immunoSEQ multiplex PCR, the TCRdb table keeps only in-frame clones and is missing some. The sample gives about 66,000 clones, approximately 86% of which show up once; 2.5% to 3.5% is in the top ten. Sequenced material: PBMCs, taken from a glioma patient treated with radiotherapy, temozolomide or both. All receptors derive from a man aged 30 to 45 with glioma. Each CDR3 is given with its conserved first and last residue. The D gene is left open where the match is weak. Clone size is stated in some rows and not others, as once, few, many or a class when expanded.

TRBJ1-4 . . TRBV19 CASNPRGGKLFF
TRBJ2-5 . . TRBV11-2 CASSLEPGFRQETQYF
TRBJ2-3 . . TRBV29-1 CSVWKPGDTQYF
TRBJ2-5 . TRBD1 TRBV6-1 CASSEDRGRETQYF
TRBJ2-4 . TRBD1 TRBV2 CASSVDRGAKNIQYF
TRBJ2-7 . . TRBV4-1 CASTLEGGGIYEQYF
TRBJ2-1 . TRBD1 TRBV11-3 CASSLDQRGLWNEQFF
TRBJ1-1 . . TRBV14 CASSQRLAPGTEAFF
TRBJ2-1 . . TRBV18 CASSPPSGGASKFF
TRBJ2-7 . TRBD2 TRBV29-1 CSGVGLAGDYEQYF
TRBJ2-2 few . TRBV5-6 CASSLDVGRIIGELFF
TRBJ1-5 few . TRBV4-2 CASNPGGSNQPQHF
TRBJ2-7 . TRBD1 TRBV5-1 CASSLVGTANYEQYF
TRBJ2-7 . TRBD2 TRBV7-2 CASSLGGYVSEQYF
TRBJ1-1 . . TRBV2 CAMGGEGDTEAFF
TRBJ1-4 . . TRBV15 CATSRDSLVIRNEKLFF
TRBJ1-1 . . TRBV15 CATSRDPREATEAFF
TRBJ2-2 . TRBD1 TRBV5-1 CASSLWTGVNTGELFF
TRBJ1-1 . TRBD1 TRBV10-3 CAISESIGGTGSEAFF
TRBJ2-5 . . TRBV9 CASSVGRQQQETQYF
TRBJ2-7 . . TRBV5-1 CASSLEGVEQYF
TRBJ2-1 once . TRBV5-1 CASSSDGSSYNEQFF
. . . TRBV2 CASIDGAAGPYEQYF
TRBJ1-6 . TRBD1 TRBV29-1 CSVADRVGSPLHF
TRBJ1-5 . TRBD1 TRBV5-1 CASSIQGGQPQHF
TRBJ2-7 . . TRBV5-1 CASSLASSPKVREQYF
TRBJ2-2 . . TRBV11-2 CASSLAGGNTGELFF
TRBJ1-4 . . TRBV7-9 CASSRMTSGEKLFF
TRBJ2-7 once . TRBV5-1 CASSLGPGSHYEQYF
TRBJ1-6 . . TRBV2 CASSGPGSYNSPLHF
TRBJ1-6 . . TRBV7-6 CASSKLPGENSPLHF
TRBJ2-7 once TRBD2 TRBV11-2 CASSSGGTSLYEQYF
TRBJ1-2 . . TRBV10-3 CAISSRTDGGYTF
TRBJ2-5 . TRBD1 TRBV25-1 CASSELKTGGYQETQYF
TRBJ2-5 . TRBD1 TRBV5-1 CASSSRLGQGGETQYF
TRBJ2-3 . . TRBV27 CASSPPAGVLADTQYF
TRBJ1-3 . . TRBV7-2 CASSPWQSGNTIYF
TRBJ2-3 once TRBD1 TRBV23-1 CASSWLDRGRTDTQYF
TRBJ2-7 few . TRBV28 CASSSHREGSYEQYF
TRBJ1-6 . . TRBV6-5 CASSLAGRGNSPLHF
TRBJ1-2 . TRBD1 TRBV7-2 CASSPPGQTLYGYTF
TRBJ2-1 . TRBD2 TRBV9 CASSGSGGANEQFF
TRBJ1-1 . . TRBV5-1 CASSLGGQNTEAFF
TRBJ1-1 few TRBD1 TRBV20-1 CSARDKTGGPF
TRBJ1-3 . TRBD1 TRBV5-1 CASSERPGQGASGNTIYF
TRBJ2-3 . TRBD2 TRBV7-9 CASSKMSGGAGTDTQYF
TRBJ2-7 . TRBD1 TRBV5-1 CASSLGDRAHEQYF
TRBJ1-1 . TRBD1 TRBV7-9 CASSLAEAGQEAFF
TRBJ2-1 . . TRBV2 CASMGGGGYNEQFF
TRBJ1-4 . . TRBV4-1 CASSPPPGGLIEKLFF
TRBJ2-3 . TRBD2 TRBV10-3 CAISESVAGGRDTQYF
TRBJ2-7 . . TRBV28 CASSWGSYEQYF
TRBJ1-1 . . TRBV9 CASSATALNTEAFF
TRBJ2-7 . . TRBV7-8 CASSLVPKGNYEQYF
TRBJ2-7 . TRBD1 TRBV5-1 CASSLLQGPSNEQYF